The 29 T cell receptor beta chains in this list originate from one sample, sequenced in a study of response to subunit inactivated influenza vaccine. Via MiXCR, TCRdb re-called the RT-PCR reads, giving one row per CDR3 protein. Of just under 550,000 distinct CDR3 sequences in the sample, around a quarter were seen once. The data were also submitted as part of a second study, on T cells expressing NK-cell markers. That publication notes: What made the TCR beta cDNA was 5'RACE template switching with UMIs.

This sample comprised CD4+ T cells sorted from PBMCs, obtained 11 to 12 days after vaccination. The receptors derive from a man aged 50 to 60 who received an inactivated influenza vaccine.

This rearrangement joins TRBV2 to TRBJ2-3; TRBD2 agrees at 9 bases. CDR1 is SNHLY, CDR2 FYNNEI, per germline. The CDR3 extends over 16 amino acids. With 3 bases clipped from V and 1 base from J, the junction kept 5 bases outside the gene matches. The chain's CDR3 is CASSDGGGAGTDTQYF. CDR3 coding DNA: TGTGCCAGCAGTGATGGCGGGGGGGCCGGCACAGATACGCAGTATTTT.

This clonotype was detected only a few times. The rearrangement uses TRBV2 and TRBJ1-6; D is ambiguous. The CDR3 runs 14 residues. V was trimmed by 2 bases and J by 6 bases, leaving 8 bases between them. The germline CDR1 and CDR2 sequences are SNHLY and FYNNEI. The CDR3, as DNA: TGTGCCAGCAGTGAACTGGACCCTAATTCACCCCTCCACTTT. Amino acid sequence: CASSELDPNSPLHF.

Only a few counts were recorded for this clonotype. The CDR3 nucleotides read TGTGCCAGCAGCTTGAGGGCGGTCACCGGGGAGCTGTTTTTT. Translating gives CASSLRAVTGELFF. V is TRBV5-6 and J is TRBJ2-2; D is unclear. V gave up 1 base and J gave up 4 bases, with 8 bases separating them. This CDR3 spans 14 amino acids. Per germline, CDR1 SGHDT and CDR2 YYEEEE.

This sequence joins TRBV29-1 and TRBJ2-5; TRBD1 matches 7 bases. CDR1 and CDR2 (germline): SQVTM, ANQGSEA. Unmatched junction bases numbered 4, after V lost 4 bases and J lost 5 bases. The CDR3 contains 12 residues. The CDR3 sequence: CSVGRDSETQYF. CDR3 DNA sequence: TGCAGCGTTGGACGGGACAGTGAGACCCAGTACTTC.

The rearrangement uses TRBV5-1 and TRBJ2-5, with 8 positions matching TRBD2. V gave up 4 bases and J gave up 2 bases; unmatched junction bases: 7. Germline CDR1 and CDR2: SGHRS and YFSETQ. The CDR3 runs 15 residues. DNA of the CDR3: TGCGCCAGCAGCCGCCTACTAGCGGTACAAGAGACCCAGTACTTC. The encoded protein is CASSRLLAVQETQYF.

This clonotype has a single count. The CDR3 carries no conserved terminal phenylalanine or tryptophan, so it likely arises from a read error. No DNA is shown, since the ends of the CDR3 on it are uncertain; the CDR3 is the one TCRdb lists. This chain joins TRBV6-2 or TRBV6-3 and TRBJ2-3; the DNA was not compared with TRBD1, the D call given in the table. Germline loops: CDR1 MNHEY, CDR2 SVGEGT. Both ends counted, the CDR3 spans 14 residues. The CDR3: CASRPGTGSYLSIA.

In its sample, this clonotype was seen a few times. V gene TRBV5-1 combines with J gene TRBJ2-7; tentatively, D is TRBD2 (6 bases). Trimming removed 0 bases from V and 0 bases from J, with 19 bases in between. Germline lookup yields CDR1 SGHRS and CDR2 YFSETQ. The CDR3 runs to 18 residues. The CDR3 region is CASSLGPAAGTSSYEQYF. The CDR3 bases are TGCGCCAGCAGCTTGGGTCCCGCGGCGGGAACTAGCTCCTACGAGCAGTACTTC.

In this sample, this clonotype turned up a few times. This rearrangement joins TRBV3-1 to TRBJ2-2; perhaps D is TRBD1 or TRBD2 (6 bases each). The V end was cut by 4 bases, the J end by 6 bases, with 12 bases between. The CDR3 is 14 residues long. Germline V gene data show CDR1 as LGHDT and CDR2 as YNNKEL (reference sequence). For the CDR3, the DNA is TGTGCCAGCAGCCGAGAGGGGGGTCCCGGGGAGCTGTTTTTT. It specifies CASSREGGPGELFF.

A few counts support this clonotype. The chain couples TRBV29-1 to TRBJ1-1, with 7 nucleotides matching TRBD1. V dropped 6 bases and J dropped 1; count of bases not matched to a gene: 5. The CDR3 length is 13 residues. Germline CDR1 is SQVTM and CDR2 is ANQGSEA. The CDR3 here is CSVRTGTNTEAFF. The CDR3 DNA reads TGCAGCGTACGGACAGGTACGAACACTGAAGCTTTCTTT.

This clonotype was seen a handful of times. The rearrangement joins TRBV7-8 to TRBJ1-2; the match to TRBD1 covers 10 bases. V lost 3 bases and J lost 4; bases outside the gene matches: 8. There are 16 residues in the CDR3. Germline lookup yields CDR1 SGHVS and CDR2 FQNEAQ. The CDR3 loop is CASSFSHGQGGYGYTF. The CDR3 DNA sequence: TGTGCCAGCAGCTTTAGCCACGGACAGGGGGGCTATGGCTACACCTTC.

CDR3 sequence reads: CASTPAGGPISSQYF. CDR3 in DNA: TGTGCCAGCACCCCCGCGGGGGGGCCCATTAGTTCTCAGTACTTC. The V call is TRBV7-2, the J call TRBJ2-5, with 9 positions matching TRBD2. CDR1 is SGHTA and CDR2 is FQGNSA in the germline V gene. This CDR3 is built from 15 residues. With V trimmed by 7 bases and J by 11 bases, 17 bases remained unmatched.

The J gene is TRBJ1-5, the V gene TRBV20-1; no reliable D call. This CDR3 has 14 amino acids. V lost 7 bases and J lost 0, with 13 bases in between. Germline V lookup: CDR1 DFQATT, CDR2 SNEGSKA (reference sequence). The CDR3: CSVPDQYSNQPQHF. The CDR3 DNA is TGCAGTGTCCCGGATCAATATAGCAATCAGCCCCAGCATTTT.

The chain employs TRBV11-3 and TRBJ2-1, with TRBD2 identical over 7 bases. Trimming cost V 0 bases and J 7 bases; bases outside gene matches: 9. Germline CDR1 SGHNT, CDR2 YENEEA. The CDR3 is made up of 16 amino acids. CDR3 DNA: TGTGCCAGCAGCTTAGACGGGACTACCGCCCGTAATGAGCAGTTCTTC. This translates into CASSLDGTTARNEQFF.

This clonotype was recorded only once. At one end, the junction sequence differs from germline, possibly due to a read error. The chain carries TRBV11-2 and TRBJ2-2, with TRBD2 matching 12 bases. The CDR3 extends over 15 amino acids. Germline CDR1 and CDR2: SGHAT and FQNNGV. The DNA of the CDR3 is TGTGCCAGCAGACTAGCGGGAGGAGTAGGCGGGGAGCTGGTTTTT. Translating it yields CASRLAGGVGGELVF.

This clonotype turned up a few times. The gene calls are TRBV4-1 and TRBJ1-4, with D tentatively TRBD1 (5 bases). The CDR3 is made up of 14 amino acids. V gave up 0 bases and J gave up 8 bases, with 10 bases separating them. Germline V gene lookup returns CDR1 MGHRA and CDR2 YSYEKL. CDR3 loop: CASSQEGVSEKLFF. The DNA of the CDR3 is TGCGCCAGCAGCCAAGAAGGGGTTTCCGAAAAACTGTTTTTT.

This clonotype was found a few times. This chain joins TRBV5-1 and TRBJ1-1, with 7 bases that match TRBD1. Germline trimming cut 0 bases from V and 6 bases from J; bases unmatched to any gene: 11. Germline V gives CDR1 SGHRS, CDR2 YFSETQ. The CDR3 has 16 amino acids. The CDR3 reads CASSLVQGSPSPEAFF. Here the CDR3 DNA reads TGCGCCAGCAGCTTGGTACAGGGGTCCCCCTCTCCTGAAGCTTTCTTT.

The chain joins TRBV12-3 or TRBV12-4 to TRBJ2-7, with TRBD1 identical over 9 bases. The ends lost 6 bases at V and 0 bases at J; junction bases unmatched: 3. This CDR3 spans 14 amino acids. The CDR3 DNA sequence: TGTGCCAGCAGGGGACAGGGCAGCTCCTACGAGCAGTACTTC. Translating gives CASRGQGSSYEQYF.

The chain is built from TRBV4-3 and TRBJ1-2; D ambiguous. The CDR3 covers 15 residues. Deletions cut 1 base from V and 0 bases from J, with 9 bases between. Germline values: CDR1 LGHNA, CDR2 YSLEER. Here the CDR3 DNA reads TGCGCCAGCAGCCAAGTGAAGGGATCTAACTATGGCTACACCTTC. This codes for CASSQVKGSNYGYTF.

This sequence joins TRBV10-3 and TRBJ1-1; 8 nucleotides agree with TRBD1. Germline V lookup: CDR1 ENHRY, CDR2 SYGVKD. The CDR3 contains 16 residues. V lost 6 bases to trimming and J lost 1 base; unmatched junction nucleotides: 10. CDR3 loop: CAISTRATGENTEAFF. DNA of the CDR3: TGTGCCATCAGCACCCGCGCGACAGGGGAGAACACTGAAGCTTTCTTT.

This chain joins TRBV30 and TRBJ2-2; D may correspond to TRBD1 or TRBD2 (7 bases each). There are 15 residues in the CDR3. Trimming pared 3 bases from V and 3 bases from J, leaving 14 bases between. Looked up from germline, CDR1 is GTSNPN and CDR2 is SVGIG (reference sequence). In nucleotides, the CDR3 is TGTGCCTGGAGACGACAGGGAGGGGACACCGGGGAGCTGTTTTTT. It codes for CAWRRQGGDTGELFF.

V gene TRBV7-2 combines with J gene TRBJ2-7, with 10 positions matching TRBD2. The ends lost 2 bases at V and 5 bases at J; junction bases unmatched: 9. Germline V gene data show CDR1 as SGHTA and CDR2 as FQGNSA. This CDR3 is 16 amino acids long. Here the CDR3 reads CASSLTPGLASHEQYF. CDR3 nucleotides: TGTGCCAGCAGCTTAACCCCGGGACTAGCGTCCCACGAGCAGTACTTC.

The gene calls are TRBV18 and TRBJ2-1, with a tentative D call TRBD2 (5 bases). The CDR3 extends over 14 amino acids. The ends were cut back, 6 bases at V and 7 bases at J, with 16 bases in the middle. Germline-derived CDR1 and CDR2 are KGHSH and LQKENI. This CDR3 reads CASSTGLEANEQFF. CDR3 coding DNA: TGTGCCAGCTCGACTGGACTCGAAGCAAATGAGCAGTTCTTC.

The gene calls are TRBV28 and TRBJ1-2; 11 bases fit TRBD1. From germline, CDR1 is MDHEN and CDR2 SYDVKM. V trimming: 1 base; J trimming: 6 bases; junction bases outside the gene matches: 7. The CDR3 totals 16 residues. In DNA form, the CDR3 reads TGTGCCAGCAGTTTATCGGACAGGGGGCGCATTAATGGCTACACCTTC. Residues: CASSLSDRGRINGYTF.

The chain has TRBV21-1 and TRBJ1-2; TRBD1, the D gene given by the table, was not confirmed from the DNA. TRBV21-1 is flagged as a pseudogene. The CDR3 consists of 18 residues. The CDR3 DNA follows: TGTGCCAGCAGCAAAGAGGGGCGTCTGGGACAGTCTAACTATGGCTACACCTTC. It is translated as CASSKEGRLGQSNYGYTF.

The chain employs TRBV12-3 or TRBV12-4 and TRBJ1-1; no definite D call. This CDR3 is built from 10 residues. The ends were cut back, 9 bases at V and 6 bases at J, with 8 bases in the middle. CDR3: CASGRAEAFF. Written as DNA, the CDR3 is TGTGCCAGTGGGCGCGCTGAAGCTTTCTTT.

Ten or more counts support this clonotype. The gene calls are TRBV5-6 and TRBJ2-5; D may be TRBD2 (5 bases). Deletions cut 0 bases from V and 7 bases from J, with 28 bases between. There are 19 residues in the CDR3. Germline-derived CDR1 and CDR2 are SGHDT and YYEEEE. The CDR3 sequence: CASSLVPSQVSGRGATQYF. The DNA for the CDR3 is TGTGCCAGCAGCTTGGTCCCGTCCCAGGTTTCTGGGAGAGGAGCGACCCAGTACTTC.

This chain uses TRBV7-6 with TRBJ2-7; 9 positions agree with TRBD1. V gave up 3 bases and J gave up 5 bases; unmatched junction bases: 8. The CDR3 consists of 15 residues. Per germline, CDR1 SGHVS and CDR2 FNYEAQ. DNA for the CDR3: TGTGCCAGCAGCTTTATGGGACAGGGCCCCAACGAGCAGTACTTC. It translates to CASSFMGQGPNEQYF.

This clonotype has just a few counts. V and J are TRBV7-2 and TRBJ2-2; 9 nucleotides align to TRBD2. The V and J ends lost 1 base and 5 bases, in that order; junction bases with no gene match: 8. The CDR3 loop spans 17 amino acids. Per germline, CDR1 SGHTA and CDR2 FQGNSA. CDR3 nucleotide sequence: TGTGCCAGCAGCTTAGGAGCAGCGGGAGGTGTTACCGGGGAGCTGTTTTTT. Translated, it gives CASSLGAAGGVTGELFF.

This clonotype was seen just once. The V call is TRBV19, the J call TRBJ2-5; D ambiguous. Trimming removed 5 bases from V and 7 bases from J, with 14 bases in between. CDR1 is LNHDA, CDR2 SQIVND, per germline (reference sequence). There are 13 residues in the CDR3. CDR3 residues: CASSPANTGTQYF. DNA for the CDR3: TGTGCCAGTAGTCCAGCAAATACTGGGACCCAGTACTTC.